This T cell receptor beta chain was retrieved from a study of blood T cell repertoires in COVID-19. Study overall: The samples span acute and convalescent COVID-19 from the United States, Italy and Spain. Nucleic acid was either cDNA or gDNA, and it came from T cells, B-cell-depleted T cells, or PBMCs.

With 5 bases removed from V and 5 bases from J, the gap between germline ends came to 18 bases. CDR1 and CDR2 (germline): SEHNR, FQNEAQ (reference sequence). CDR3 length: 16 residues. In its sample, this clone was seen a few times. Original analysis: Estimated nucleated cell counts came from reference gene primer amplification. Clones were sequenced by immunoSEQ multiplex PCR, and TCRdb holds only the in-frame ones, with some missing. That table furnishes V, J and clone size, whereas the DNA furnished D and trimming. The sample has some 150,000 clones; about nine tenths are singletons. The chain links TRBV7-9 to TRBJ2-2; tentatively, D is TRBD1 (6 bases). The sequenced sample was peripheral blood. The receptor comes from a woman in her sixties or seventies with active or convalescent COVID-19. The CDR3 DNA reads as TGTGCCAGCAGCATAGAGACAGGCCGGTGGACCGGGGAGCTGTTTTTT. Protein: CASSIETGRWTGELFF.